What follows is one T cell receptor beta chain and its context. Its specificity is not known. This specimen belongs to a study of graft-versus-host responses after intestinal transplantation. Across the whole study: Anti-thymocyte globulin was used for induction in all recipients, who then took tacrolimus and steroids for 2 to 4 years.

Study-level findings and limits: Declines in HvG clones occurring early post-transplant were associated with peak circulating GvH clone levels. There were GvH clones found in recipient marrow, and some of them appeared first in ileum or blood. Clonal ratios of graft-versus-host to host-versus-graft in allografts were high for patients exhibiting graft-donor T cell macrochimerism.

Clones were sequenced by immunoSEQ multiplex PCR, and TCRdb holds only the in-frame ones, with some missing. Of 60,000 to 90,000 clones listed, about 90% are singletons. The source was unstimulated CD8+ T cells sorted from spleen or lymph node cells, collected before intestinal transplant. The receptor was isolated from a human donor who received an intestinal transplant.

The CDR3: CASGWGGDMGNEQFF. Written as DNA, the CDR3 is TGTGCTAGTGGTTGGGGGGGGGATATGGGAAATGAGCAGTTCTTC. The V call is TRBV12-5, the J call TRBJ2-1; 7 positions agree with TRBD2. CDR1 is LGHNT and CDR2 is FRNRAP in the germline V gene. The CDR3 is made up of 15 amino acids. Unmatched junction bases numbered 10, after V lost 4 bases and J lost 7 bases.